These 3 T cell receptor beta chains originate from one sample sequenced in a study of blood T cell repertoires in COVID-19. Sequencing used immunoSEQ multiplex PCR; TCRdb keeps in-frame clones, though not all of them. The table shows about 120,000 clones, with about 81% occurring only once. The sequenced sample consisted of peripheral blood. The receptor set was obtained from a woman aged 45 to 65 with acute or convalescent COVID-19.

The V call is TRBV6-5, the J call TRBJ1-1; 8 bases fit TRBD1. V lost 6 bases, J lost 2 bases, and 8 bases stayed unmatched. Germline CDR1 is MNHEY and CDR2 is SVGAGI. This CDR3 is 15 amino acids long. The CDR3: CASSTGQVLNTEAFF. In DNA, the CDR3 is TGTGCCAGCAGCACGGGACAGGTCCTTAACACTGAAGCTTTCTTT.

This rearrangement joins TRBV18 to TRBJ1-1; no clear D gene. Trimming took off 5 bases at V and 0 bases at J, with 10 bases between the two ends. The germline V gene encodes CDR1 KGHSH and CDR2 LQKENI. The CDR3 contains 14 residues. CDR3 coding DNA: TGTGCCAGCTCAGAAGGAGCTCTGAACACTGAAGCTTTCTTT. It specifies CASSEGALNTEAFF.

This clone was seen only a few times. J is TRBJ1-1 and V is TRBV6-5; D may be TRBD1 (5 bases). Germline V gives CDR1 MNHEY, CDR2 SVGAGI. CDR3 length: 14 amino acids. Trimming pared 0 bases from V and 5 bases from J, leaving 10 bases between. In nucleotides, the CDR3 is TGTGCCAGCAGTTACTCTCAGGGAAGGACTGAAGCTTTCTTT. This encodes CASSYSQGRTEAFF.